This T cell receptor beta chain was recovered during a study of blood T cell repertoires in COVID-19. The method was immunoSEQ multiplex PCR; TCRdb's version includes in-frame clones alone and lacks a portion of them. This table holds about 100,000 clones, 85% found once. V lost 1 base to trimming and J lost 8 bases; unmatched junction nucleotides: 6. Germline V gives CDR1 SGHTA, CDR2 FQGNSA. This CDR3 contains 15 residues. The source material was peripheral blood. The source is a human donor in a cohort sampled during active COVID-19. The chain links TRBV7-2 to TRBJ2-1; 9 bases fit TRBD2. CDR3 loop: CASSLGLAGHDEQFF. For the CDR3, the DNA is TGTGCCAGCAGCTTAGGGCTAGCGGGACACGATGAGCAGTTCTTC.